The 24 T cell receptor beta chains in this list originate from one sample, sequenced in a study of identical twins. TCRdb re-analysed the 5' RACE reads in MiXCR, keeping a single row per CDR3 protein. The table has roughly 1.6 million distinct CDR3 sequences, less than 40% seen once. The sample taken for sequencing was cord blood. The source is a newborn girl in good health.

This clonotype showed up just a few times. DNA of the CDR3: TGCGCCAGCAGCCAAGGGTGGGGACACTTGAACACTGAAGCTTTCTTT. Translating gives CASSQGWGHLNTEAFF. The J gene is TRBJ1-1, the V gene TRBV4-1, with a tentative D call TRBD1 (6 bases). Germline loops: CDR1 MGHRA, CDR2 YSYEKL. The CDR3 is made up of 16 amino acids. Trimming stripped 1 base from V and 0 bases from J, with 12 bases between.

This clonotype has just a few counts. The chain combines TRBV6-6 with TRBJ2-3; D is uncertain. The CDR3 runs 14 residues. The ends were cut back, 6 bases at V and 5 bases at J, with 15 bases in the middle. CDR1 is MNHNY, CDR2 SVGAGI, per germline (reference sequence). CDR3 nucleotide sequence: TGTGCCAGCAGCATGGTCGTAACGGGAGATACGCAGTATTTT. Translation: CASSMVVTGDTQYF.

The V and J genes are TRBV20-1 and TRBJ2-3; 11 nucleotides align to TRBD2. The CDR3 runs to 15 residues. V was pared by 1 base and J by 2 bases, with 2 bases of the junction left unmatched. Germline assignment: CDR1 DFQATT and CDR2 SNEGSKA (reference sequence). CDR3 region: CSARGLAGTTDTQYF. DNA for the CDR3: TGCAGTGCTAGAGGACTAGCGGGGACCACAGATACGCAGTATTTT.

V gene TRBV6-1 combines with J gene TRBJ1-2; no firm D call. V was clipped by 1 base and J by 0 bases, with 12 bases between them. The germline V gene encodes CDR1 MNHNS and CDR2 SASEGT. CDR3 length: 16 amino acids. CDR3 region: CASSEGWPATNYGYTF. CDR3 in DNA: TGTGCCAGCAGTGAAGGATGGCCGGCAACTAACTATGGCTACACCTTC.

As to this clonotype: A much larger clone lies a single base off, so this may be a read error. CDR3 region: CASSRTSRYNEQFF. The DNA for the CDR3 is TGTGCCAGCAGCCGGACTAGCCGCTACAATGAGCAGTTCTTC. The chain is built from TRBV9 and TRBJ2-1; 8 bases match TRBD2. Germline CDR1 reads SGDLS; CDR2 reads YYNGEE. The CDR3 has 14 residues. Trimming cost V 4 bases and J 3 bases; bases outside gene matches: 3.

V and J are TRBV28 and TRBJ2-1; 7 nucleotides agree with TRBD2. V dropped 0 bases and J dropped 6; count of bases not matched to a gene: 11. CDR3 length: 17 residues. The germline CDR1 and CDR2 sequences are MDHEN and SYDVKM. CDR3 sequence (DNA): TGTGCCAGCAGTTTATGGGGGCTGGGCGGGAGTTTCAATGAGCAGTTCTTC. Its translation: CASSLWGLGGSFNEQFF.

This chain links TRBV7-2 with TRBJ2-1; perhaps TRBD2 as D (5 bases). Trimming cost V 3 bases and J 8 bases, with 8 bases left between them. The CDR3 spans 12 residues. Looked up from germline, CDR1 is SGHTA and CDR2 is FQGNSA. The CDR3 here is CASSFGLYEQFF. As DNA, the CDR3 is TGTGCCAGCAGCTTTGGACTCTATGAGCAGTTCTTC.

This clonotype was detected once. V is TRBV7-2 and J is TRBJ1-6; D remains ambiguous. The CDR3 contains 13 residues. Trimming removed 1 base from V and 9 bases from J, with 7 bases in between. The germline V gene has CDR1 SGHTA and CDR2 FQGNSA. The CDR3 is CASSLEPSSPLHF. The CDR3 nucleotides are TGTGCCAGCAGCTTAGAGCCCAGTTCACCCCTCCACTTT.

This clonotype was counted a few times. The rearrangement uses TRBV4-2 and TRBJ2-1, with TRBD1 identical over 7 bases. Trimming took 0 bases from V and 7 from J; bases not matched to a gene: 3. The CDR3 loop spans 14 amino acids. Germline CDR1 reads LGHNA; CDR2 reads YNFKEQ. The CDR3 reads CASSQDRGTNEQFF. CDR3 in DNA: TGTGCCAGCAGCCAAGACAGGGGGACGAATGAGCAGTTCTTC.

The J gene is TRBJ1-5, the V gene TRBV4-1; D call uncertain. The CDR3 is made up of 15 amino acids. Germline CDR1 and CDR2: MGHRA and YSYEKL. Trimming shortened V by 0 bases and J by 3 bases, and 9 bases separated the two germline ends. The CDR3 sequence is CASSQDGRYNQPQHF. The CDR3 bases are TGCGCCAGCAGCCAAGATGGACGGTACAATCAGCCCCAGCATTTT.

This chain links TRBV27 with TRBJ1-1; possible D gene TRBD1, 6 bases. Between the trimmed V and J ends, which lost 4 bases and 4 bases, there was a span of 13 bases. Germline V gene lookup returns CDR1 MNHEY and CDR2 SMNVEV (reference sequence). The CDR3 extends over 14 amino acids. Here the CDR3 DNA reads TGTGCCAGCAGTTCGGCCACAGGGAGCACTGAAGCTTTCTTT. Encoded protein: CASSSATGSTEAFF.

The CDR3 sequence is CASSFTSGTYVQFF. The CDR3, as DNA: TGCGCCAGCAGCTTCACTAGCGGAACCTACGTGCAGTTCTTC. J is TRBJ2-1 and V is TRBV5-1, with TRBD2 matching 8 bases. CDR1 SGHRS and CDR2 YFSETQ come from the germline V gene. V shed 2 bases, J shed 12 bases, and the junction held 10 bases outside the gene matches. The length of the CDR3 is 14 residues.

This clonotype was seen many times. The chain has TRBV29-1 and TRBJ2-3; 9 nucleotides agree with TRBD2. This CDR3 is built from 15 residues. The J segment lost 2 bases and the V segment lost 5 bases, leaving 8 bases of the junction unmatched. The germline CDR1 and CDR2 sequences are SQVTM and ANQGSEA. The DNA of the CDR3 is TGCAGCGTTCCGAGGACTAGCGAGAACACAGATACGCAGTATTTT. This sequence encodes CSVPRTSENTDTQYF.

The V call is TRBV12-3 or TRBV12-4, the J call TRBJ2-2; possible D gene TRBD1, 6 bases. The CDR3 is 16 amino acids. V lost 6 bases to trimming and J lost 5 bases, with 19 bases between them. The CDR3 DNA reads TGTGCCAGCAGCCCCCTCCCGGGACAAACTACCGGGGAGCTGTTTTTT. It codes for CASSPLPGQTTGELFF.

V is TRBV11-2 and J is TRBJ2-2; TRBD2 agrees at 10 bases. J lost 8 bases, V lost 5 bases, and 11 bases had no gene match. The CDR3 covers 16 residues. Germline V gene sequence: CDR1 SGHAT, CDR2 FQNNGV. CDR3 loop: CASSPFPSGGWGELFF. For the CDR3, the DNA is TGTGCCAGCAGCCCCTTCCCTAGCGGGGGATGGGGGGAGCTGTTTTTT.

The V gene is TRBV27, the J gene TRBJ2-1; 8 positions match TRBD1. Germline assignment: CDR1 MNHEY and CDR2 SMNVEV (reference sequence). V was clipped by 2 bases and J by 9 bases; unmatched bases: 3. The CDR3 has 13 amino acids. The CDR3 here is CASSLIDRGEQFF. CDR3 bases: TGTGCCAGCAGTTTAATCGACAGGGGTGAGCAGTTCTTC.

CDR3 sequence (DNA): TGCAGTGCTAGGCCAAGGATGATGGATCAGCCCCAGCATTTT. It translates to CSARPRMMDQPQHF. The chain joins TRBV20-1 to TRBJ1-5; D call uncertain. Germline CDR1 is DFQATT and CDR2 is SNEGSKA (reference sequence). V lost 3 bases and J lost 5, with 14 bases in between. This CDR3 contains 14 residues.

This clonotype has at least ten counts. The V gene is TRBV3-1, the J gene TRBJ1-5, with no clear D. V was shortened by 2 bases and J by 2 bases, with 4 bases between the two germline ends. The germline V gene encodes CDR1 LGHDT and CDR2 YNNKEL (reference sequence). This CDR3 has 13 amino acids. The CDR3: CASSQQGNQPQHF. The CDR3 bases are TGTGCCAGCAGCCAACAGGGCAATCAGCCCCAGCATTTT.

V and J are TRBV21-1 and TRBJ1-2. TRBV21-1 is classified as a pseudogene. This CDR3 region has 15 residues. CDR3 sequence reads: CASSKALFSNYGYTF. The CDR3 DNA sequence: TGTGCCAGCAGCAAAGCGCTTTTCAGTAACTATGGCTACACCTTC.

The rearrangement uses TRBV6-1 and TRBJ1-5; tentative D call: TRBD1 (6 bases). Germline lookup yields CDR1 MNHNS and CDR2 SASEGT. This CDR3 region has 18 residues. V gave up 11 bases and J gave up 0 bases, with 26 bases separating them. The CDR3 region is CAVFPDRFGRNSNQPQHF. CDR3 nucleotides: TGTGCCGTATTCCCCGACAGGTTCGGTCGGAATAGCAATCAGCCCCAGCATTTT.

This clonotype was counted only a few times. The V call is TRBV6-1, the J call TRBJ2-3, with D perhaps TRBD1 or TRBD2 (7 bases each). Germline lookup yields CDR1 MNHNS and CDR2 SASEGT. Between the trimmed V and J ends, which lost 6 bases and 3 bases, there was a span of 25 bases. The CDR3 has 18 amino acids. CDR3 nucleotides: TGTGCCAGCAGCCACAGGGGACTAAGTACCCTCGGGACAGATACGCAGTATTTT. This gives the protein CASSHRGLSTLGTDTQYF.

The chain links TRBV20-1 to TRBJ2-7; TRBD2 aligns across 9 bases. Germline-derived CDR1 and CDR2 are DFQATT and SNEGSKA (reference sequence). The CDR3 covers 13 residues. V gave up 0 bases and J gave up 5 bases; unmatched junction bases: 2. DNA of the CDR3: TGCAGTGCTAGAGATCAGCGGGGGGACGAGCAGTACTTC. It is translated as CSARDQRGDEQYF.

This chain joins TRBV20-1 and TRBJ2-4; D could derive from TRBD1 or TRBD2 (6 bases each). The J call may be in error: the DNA end matches TRBJ2-7 better. The CDR3 has 14 amino acids. Germline V gene sequence: CDR1 DFQATT, CDR2 SNEGSKA (reference sequence). The CDR3 nucleotides are TGCAGTGCGAAGCGAACAGGGAGGAACTACGAGCAGTACTTC. This translates into CSAKRTGRNYEQYF.

V gene TRBV18 combines with J gene TRBJ2-1, with D uncertain. Germline V CDR1 and CDR2: KGHSH, LQKENI. The CDR3 has 13 amino acids. V shed 4 bases and J shed 12 bases, with 16 bases lying between them. The CDR3 region is CASSLLGRVGQFF. The CDR3 DNA follows: TGTGCCAGCTCACTGTTAGGAAGAGTCGGGCAGTTCTTC.